The 23 T cell receptor beta chains below were found in one sample sequenced in a study of cytomegalovirus exposure and HLA in healthy donors. This PCR relied on a set of 60 Vbeta primers and 13 Jbeta primers. This table comes from immunoSEQ multiplex PCR, and its TCRdb copy is limited to in-frame clones, with some not included. The table shows 76,000 or so clones, with 78% occurring only once. The sample comprised PBMCs. Receptors originate from a woman aged 40 to 55 in good health and CMV-seropositive.

V gene TRBV4-3 combines with J gene TRBJ1-6, with unresolved D. Germline-derived CDR1 and CDR2 are LGHNA and YSLEER. The CDR3 sequence is 14 residues long. With 3 bases removed from V and 8 bases from J, the gap between germline ends came to 11 bases. CDR3 DNA sequence: TGCGCCAGCAGCCAGGCCACGGGGTATTCACCCCTCCACTTT. Amino acid sequence: CASSQATGYSPLHF.

The chain uses TRBV19 and TRBJ1-1, with 11 bases that match TRBD1. The CDR3 loop spans 15 amino acids. V shed 7 bases and J 11 bases; nucleotides not matched to a gene: 15. Germline V gene data show CDR1 as LNHDA and CDR2 as SQIVND (reference sequence). The CDR3 is CASTLVWTGGTAAFF. The CDR3 region has the DNA TGTGCCAGTACCCTAGTGTGGACAGGGGGCACCGCGGCTTTCTTT.

The gene calls are TRBV7-2 and TRBJ2-1; weak D call: TRBD1 (6 bases). This CDR3 has 16 residues. CDR1 is SGHTA and CDR2 is FQGNSA in the germline V gene. V gave up 3 bases and J gave up 4 bases, with 16 bases separating them. CDR3 in DNA: TGTGCCAGCAGCTTGGGGGCGCCAGGCCAATACAATGAGCAGTTCTTC. It translates to CASSLGAPGQYNEQFF.

This chain links TRBV18 with TRBJ1-1; tentative D call: TRBD1 (6 bases). The CDR3 loop spans 17 amino acids. From germline, CDR1 is KGHSH and CDR2 LQKENI. V lost 2 bases to trimming and J lost 1 base, with 17 bases between them. The CDR3 bases are TGTGCCAGCTCACCAGAAACGCAGGGGCTTAGGAACACTGAAGCTTTCTTT. This codes for CASSPETQGLRNTEAFF.

The J gene is TRBJ2-2, the V gene TRBV7-2, with 9 bases lining up with TRBD1. The germline V gene encodes CDR1 SGHTA and CDR2 FQGNSA. V lost 3 bases and J lost 4; bases outside the gene matches: 3. The CDR3 has 15 residues. The CDR3 loop reads CASSLGTGTTGELFF. CDR3 sequence (DNA): TGTGCCAGCAGCTTGGGGACAGGGACCACCGGGGAGCTGTTTTTT.

CDR3 sequence reads: CAIGRTPYGYTF. CDR3 DNA sequence: TGTGCCATAGGACGGACTCCTTATGGCTACACCTTC. The rearrangement joins TRBV28 to TRBJ1-2; no reliable D call. V was shortened by 10 bases and J by 5 bases, with 14 bases between the two germline ends. Germline V gene sequence: CDR1 MDHEN, CDR2 SYDVKM. This CDR3 comprises 12 residues.

The table lists this clone with a few counts. The chain has TRBV7-9 and TRBJ2-7; perhaps TRBD1 as D (6 bases). The CDR3 is 16 amino acids. V shed 4 bases and J shed 4 bases, with 20 bases lying between them. The germline gives CDR1 SEHNR, CDR2 FQNEAQ (reference sequence). The CDR3 loop reads CASSSTGTYWGYEQYF. The CDR3 DNA sequence: TGTGCCAGCAGCTCGACCGGGACATACTGGGGGTACGAGCAGTACTTC.

V and J are TRBV6-5 and TRBJ2-7; 10 bases are a match to TRBD2. In germline, CDR1 is MNHEY, CDR2 SVGAGI. V was clipped by 3 bases and J by 4 bases; unmatched bases: 3. The CDR3 runs to 14 residues. The CDR3 sequence is CASSYSGGLYEQYF. Written as DNA, the CDR3 is TGTGCCAGCAGTTATAGCGGGGGGTTGTACGAGCAGTACTTC.

The rearrangement uses TRBV11-2 and TRBJ2-6, with 7 positions matching TRBD1. This CDR3 region has 15 residues. The V segment lost 4 bases and the J segment 3 bases; nucleotides outside the gene matches: 3. Germline values: CDR1 SGHAT, CDR2 FQNNGV. In DNA form, the CDR3 reads TGTGCCAGCAGCTCCAGACAGGGTGGGGCCAACGTCCTGACTTTC. Translating it yields CASSSRQGGANVLTF.

Remarks on this clone: This sample includes further DNA sequences coding for the same CDR3. J is TRBJ2-1 and V is TRBV4-2; TRBD2 matches at 7 bases. CDR3 length: 15 residues. CDR1 is LGHNA and CDR2 is YNFKEQ in the germline V gene. With V trimmed by 4 bases and J by 9 bases, 12 bases remained unmatched. The CDR3 region is CASSPLGGWRGEQFF. CDR3 DNA sequence: TGTGCCAGCAGCCCACTGGGGGGGTGGCGGGGTGAGCAGTTCTTC.

V is TRBV18 and J is TRBJ1-2; D is unresolved. V was cut by 1 base and J by 8 bases, with 14 bases left in between. The CDR3 contains 14 residues. CDR1 and CDR2 from the germline V gene are KGHSH and LQKENI. CDR3 coding DNA: TGTGCCAGCTCACCACAAGGAGACCTCGGGGGCTACACCTTC. As protein: CASSPQGDLGGYTF.

This chain uses TRBV6-1 with TRBJ2-5; 15 positions agree with TRBD2. The CDR3 sequence is 19 residues long. The V segment lost 2 bases and the J segment 2 bases; nucleotides outside the gene matches: 9. Germline CDR1 reads MNHNS; CDR2 reads SASEGT. CDR3 loop: CASSEWGLAGGLQQETQYF. In DNA, the CDR3 is TGTGCCAGCAGTGAATGGGGACTAGCGGGGGGATTGCAACAAGAGACCCAGTACTTC.

The chain employs TRBV6-6 and TRBJ1-4; TRBD1 agrees at 10 bases. CDR1 is MNHNY, CDR2 SVGAGI, per germline (reference sequence). CDR3 length equals 15 residues. The V and J ends lost 5 bases and 7 bases, in that order; junction bases with no gene match: 7. The CDR3, as DNA: TGTGCCAGCAGTCGACTGGGACAGGGGTCTGAAAAACTGTTTTTT. This encodes CASSRLGQGSEKLFF.

This chain uses TRBV7-2 with TRBJ2-3; 8 bases map to TRBD1. CDR1 and CDR2 (germline): SGHTA, FQGNSA. V lost 0 bases, J lost 1 base, and 6 bases stayed unmatched. The CDR3 spans 17 residues. CDR3 bases: TGTGCCAGCAGCTTAGCGTTCGCGGGACAGGGCACAGATACGCAGTATTTT. Translation gives CASSLAFAGQGTDTQYF.

This clone showed up just a few times. The chain combines TRBV2 with TRBJ1-1; TRBD1 matches 7 bases. The length of the CDR3 is 14 residues. V was clipped by 6 bases and J by 0 bases; unmatched bases: 4. Germline CDR1 SNHLY, CDR2 FYNNEI. This CDR3 is CASRGGQMNTEAFF. The CDR3 DNA reads TGTGCCAGCAGGGGGGGACAGATGAACACTGAAGCTTTCTTT.

This clone has a handful of counts. V and J are TRBV7-9 and TRBJ1-4; possible D gene TRBD1, 6 bases. Per germline, CDR1 SEHNR and CDR2 FQNEAQ (reference sequence). V was cut by 7 bases and J by 4 bases, with 16 bases left in between. The CDR3 is 15 residues long. The DNA for the CDR3 is TGTGCCAGCACCACCTTGACAGGCGGTAATGAAAAACTGTTTTTT. Amino acids: CASTTLTGGNEKLFF.

This clone was seen a single time. J is TRBJ1-2 and V is TRBV5-1, with D tentatively TRBD1 (6 bases). CDR1 and CDR2 from the germline V gene are SGHRS and YFSETQ. The CDR3 extends over 15 amino acids. Trimming took 1 base from V and 2 from J, leaving 12 bases between them. CDR3 in amino acids: CASSLTPQGNYGYTF. In DNA form, the CDR3 reads TGCGCCAGCAGCTTGACCCCCCAGGGGAACTATGGCTACACCTTC. The whole variable domain, filled in from reference TRBV5-1 and TRBJ1-2, reads KAGVTQTPRYLIKTRGQQVTLSCSPISGHRSVSWYQQTPGQGLQFLFEYFSETQRNKGNFPGRFSGRQFSNSRSEMNVSTLELGDSALYLCASSLTPQGNYGYTFGSGTRLTVV.

This clone was counted a single time. This chain uses TRBV6-1 with TRBJ1-2, with TRBD1 matching 7 bases. V gave up 3 bases and J gave up 4 bases; unmatched junction bases: 11. CDR3 length: 16 residues. CDR1 is MNHNS, CDR2 SASEGT, per germline. The CDR3 reads CASSETGQDRIYGYTF. In nucleotides, the CDR3 is TGTGCCAGCAGTGAGACAGGGCAGGACCGAATCTATGGCTACACCTTC.

Notes on this clone: The DNA is left out, because the CDR3 cannot be placed on it with certainty; the CDR3 is given as TCRdb lists it. The chain uses TRBV10-2 and TRBJ1-5. Germline CDR1 is WSHSY and CDR2 is SAAADI. The CDR3 is 13 residues long, counting both termini. CDR3 in amino acids: CASRREDISPSIF.

Only one count was recorded for this clone. The CDR3 coding sequence is TGTGCCAGCAGTGAATATATAAATAATTCACCCCTCCACTTT. Translation gives CASSEYINNSPLHF. This chain uses TRBV25-1 with TRBJ1-6, with D uncertain. Germline V gene data show CDR1 as MGHDK and CDR2 as SYGVNS. The germline V and J ends were trimmed by 0 bases and 5 bases, with 5 bases remaining between them. The CDR3 has 14 amino acids.

This clone was recorded only once. V usage is TRBV5-1 and J usage is TRBJ2-7, with 8 bases aligning to TRBD1. Looked up from germline, CDR1 is SGHRS and CDR2 is YFSETQ. This CDR3 region has 14 residues. Trimming took 4 bases from V and 6 from J; bases not matched to a gene: 9. For the CDR3, the DNA is TGCGCCAGCAGCGGGACAGGACAGGAACTCGAGCAGTACTTC. It encodes CASSGTGQELEQYF.

The chain has TRBV5-6 and TRBJ2-5, with D possibly being TRBD1 (5 bases). The V and J ends lost 1 base and 1 base respectively, with 14 bases between them. CDR3 length: 16 residues. Germline-derived CDR1 and CDR2 are SGHDT and YYEEEE. The CDR3 reads CASSLRRDSLQETQYF. For the CDR3, the DNA is TGTGCCAGCAGCTTGAGGCGTGACAGCCTCCAAGAGACCCAGTACTTC.

Points on this clone: The same CDR3 arises from other DNA sequences in this sample as well. This chain joins TRBV9 and TRBJ1-1; TRBD1 matches at 7 bases. The ends lost 3 bases at V and 1 base at J; junction bases unmatched: 3. Germline V lookup: CDR1 SGDLS, CDR2 YYNGEE. The CDR3 loop spans 14 amino acids. CDR3 DNA sequence: TGTGCCAGCAGCGAGCGACAGGGGAACACTGAAGCTTTCTTT. It yields the protein CASSERQGNTEAFF. Drawing the rest from reference TRBV9 and TRBJ1-1, the complete variable domain is DSGVTQTPKHLITATGQRVTLRCSPRSGDLSVYWYQQSLDQGLQFLIQYYNGEERAKGNILERFSAQQFPDLHSELNLSSLELGDSALYFCASSERQGNTEAFFGQGTRLTVV.